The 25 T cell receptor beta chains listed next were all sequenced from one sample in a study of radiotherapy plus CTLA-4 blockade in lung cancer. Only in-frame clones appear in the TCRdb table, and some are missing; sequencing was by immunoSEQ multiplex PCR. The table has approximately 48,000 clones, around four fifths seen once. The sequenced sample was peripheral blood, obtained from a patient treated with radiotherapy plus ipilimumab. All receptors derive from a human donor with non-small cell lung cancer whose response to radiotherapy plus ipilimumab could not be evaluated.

CDR3 protein: CASGSGLAGYNEQFF. CDR3 coding DNA: TGTGCTAGTGGTTCTGGACTAGCGGGATACAATGAGCAGTTCTTC. This chain joins TRBV12-5 and TRBJ2-1, with 12 bases that match TRBD2. Germline V gene lookup returns CDR1 LGHNT and CDR2 FRNRAP. V was clipped by 4 bases and J by 4 bases; unmatched bases: 2. The length of the CDR3 is 15 residues.

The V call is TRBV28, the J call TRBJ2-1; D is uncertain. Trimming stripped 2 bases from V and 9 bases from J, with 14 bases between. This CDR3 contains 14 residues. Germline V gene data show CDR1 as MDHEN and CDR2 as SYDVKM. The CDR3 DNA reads TGTGCCAGCAGTTTAAGCTTTCCGCGCGGTGAGCAGTTCTTC. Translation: CASSLSFPRGEQFF.

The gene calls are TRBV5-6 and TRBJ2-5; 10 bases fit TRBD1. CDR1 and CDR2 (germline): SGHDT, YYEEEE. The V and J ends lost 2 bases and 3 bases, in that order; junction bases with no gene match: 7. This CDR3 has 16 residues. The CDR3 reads CASSFLPGQGEETQYF. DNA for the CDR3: TGTGCCAGCAGCTTTTTACCTGGACAGGGGGAAGAGACCCAGTACTTC.

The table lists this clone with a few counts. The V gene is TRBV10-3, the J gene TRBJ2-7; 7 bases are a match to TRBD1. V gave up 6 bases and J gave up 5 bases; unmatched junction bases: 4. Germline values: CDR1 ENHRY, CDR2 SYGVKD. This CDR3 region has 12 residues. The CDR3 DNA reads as TGTGCCATCAGGTCACAGGGGAACGAGCAGTACTTC. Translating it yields CAIRSQGNEQYF.

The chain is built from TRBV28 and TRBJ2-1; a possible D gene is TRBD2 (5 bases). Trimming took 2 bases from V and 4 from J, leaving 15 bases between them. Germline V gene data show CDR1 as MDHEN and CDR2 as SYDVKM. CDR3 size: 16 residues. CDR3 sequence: CASSLRSGRKYNEQFF. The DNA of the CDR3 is TGTGCCAGCAGTTTAAGAAGCGGAAGAAAGTACAATGAGCAGTTCTTC.

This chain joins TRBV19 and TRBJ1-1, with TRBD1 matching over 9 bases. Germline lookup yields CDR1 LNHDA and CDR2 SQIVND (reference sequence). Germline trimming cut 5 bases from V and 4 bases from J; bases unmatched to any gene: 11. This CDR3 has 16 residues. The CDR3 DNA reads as TGTGCCAGTAGTGCCTTGACAGGGGGTTTGATCACTGAAGCTTTCTTT. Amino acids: CASSALTGGLITEAFF.

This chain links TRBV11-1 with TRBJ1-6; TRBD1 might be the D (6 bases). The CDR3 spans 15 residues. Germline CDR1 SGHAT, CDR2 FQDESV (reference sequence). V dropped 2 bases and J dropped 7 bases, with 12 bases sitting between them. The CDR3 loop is CASSLLTGMNSPLHF. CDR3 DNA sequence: TGTGCCAGCAGCTTATTAACAGGGATGAATTCACCCCTCCACTTT.

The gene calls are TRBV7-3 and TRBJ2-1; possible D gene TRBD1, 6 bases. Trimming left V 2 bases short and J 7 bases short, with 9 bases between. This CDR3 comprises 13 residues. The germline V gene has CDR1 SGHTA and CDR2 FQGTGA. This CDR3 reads CASSLRRGNEQFF. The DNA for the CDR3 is TGTGCCAGCAGCTTACGCAGGGGAAATGAGCAGTTCTTC.

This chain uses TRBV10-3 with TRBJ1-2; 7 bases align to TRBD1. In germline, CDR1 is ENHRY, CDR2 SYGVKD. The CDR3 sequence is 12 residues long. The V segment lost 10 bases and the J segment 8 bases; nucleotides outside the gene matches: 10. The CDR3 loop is CATEGAFGGYTF. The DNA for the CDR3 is TGTGCCACCGAGGGGGCATTCGGGGGCTACACCTTC.

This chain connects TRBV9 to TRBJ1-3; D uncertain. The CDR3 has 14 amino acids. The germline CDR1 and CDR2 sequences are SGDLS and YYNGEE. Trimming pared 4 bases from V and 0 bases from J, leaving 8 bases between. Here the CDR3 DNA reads TGTGCCAGCAGCTCAGGAGGCTCTGGAAACACCATATATTTT. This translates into CASSSGGSGNTIYF. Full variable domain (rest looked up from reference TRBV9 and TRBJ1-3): DSGVTQTPKHLITATGQRVTLRCSPRSGDLSVYWYQQSLDQGLQFLIQYYNGEERAKGNILERFSAQQFPDLHSELNLSSLELGDSALYFCASSSGGSGNTIYFGEGSWLTVV.

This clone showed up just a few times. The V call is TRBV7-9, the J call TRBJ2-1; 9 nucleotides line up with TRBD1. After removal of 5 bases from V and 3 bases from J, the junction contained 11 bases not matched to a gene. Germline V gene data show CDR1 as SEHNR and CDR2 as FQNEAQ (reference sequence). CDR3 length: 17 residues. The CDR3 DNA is TGTGCCAGCAGCCCTCGGACAGGGGTTGCCAACTACAATGAGCAGTTCTTC. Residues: CASSPRTGVANYNEQFF.

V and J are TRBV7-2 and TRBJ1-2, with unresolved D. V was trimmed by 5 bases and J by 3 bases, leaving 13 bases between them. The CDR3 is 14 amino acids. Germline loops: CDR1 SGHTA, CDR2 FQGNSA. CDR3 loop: CASSVGGVHYGYTF. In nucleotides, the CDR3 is TGTGCCAGCAGCGTTGGTGGAGTGCACTATGGCTACACCTTC.

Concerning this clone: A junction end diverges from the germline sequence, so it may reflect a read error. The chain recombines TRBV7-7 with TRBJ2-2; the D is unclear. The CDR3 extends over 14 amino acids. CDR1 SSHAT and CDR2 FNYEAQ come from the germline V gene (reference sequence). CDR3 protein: CASSTDKNTGELFF. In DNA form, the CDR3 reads TGTGCTAGCAGTACCGACAAGAACACCGGGGAGCTGTTTTTT. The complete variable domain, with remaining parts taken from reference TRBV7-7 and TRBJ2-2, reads GAGVSQSPRYKVTKRGQDVTLRCDPISSHATLYWYQQALGQGPEFLTYFNYEAQPDKSGLPSDRFSAERPEGSISTLTIQRTEQRDSAMYRCASSTDKNTGELFFGEGSRLTVL.

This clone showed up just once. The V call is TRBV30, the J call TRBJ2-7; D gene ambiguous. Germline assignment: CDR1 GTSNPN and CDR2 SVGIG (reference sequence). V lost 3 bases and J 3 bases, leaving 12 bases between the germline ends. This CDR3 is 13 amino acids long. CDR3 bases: TGTGCCTGGAGCGCCGAACTTTTCTACGAGCAGTACTTC. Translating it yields CAWSAELFYEQYF.

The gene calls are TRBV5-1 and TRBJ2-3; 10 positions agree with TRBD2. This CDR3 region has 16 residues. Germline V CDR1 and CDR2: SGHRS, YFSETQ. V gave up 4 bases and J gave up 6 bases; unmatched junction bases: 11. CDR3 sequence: CASSIGSSGSSDTQYF. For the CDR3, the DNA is TGCGCCAGCAGCATCGGGTCTAGCGGGAGTTCCGATACGCAGTATTTT.

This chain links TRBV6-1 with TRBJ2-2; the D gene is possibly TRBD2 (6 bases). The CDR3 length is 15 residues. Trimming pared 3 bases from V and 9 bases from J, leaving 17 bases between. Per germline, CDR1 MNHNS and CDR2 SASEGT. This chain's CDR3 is CASSDDRGFRRELFF. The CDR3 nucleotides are TGTGCCAGCAGTGACGATCGGGGGTTTCGACGGGAGCTGTTTTTT.

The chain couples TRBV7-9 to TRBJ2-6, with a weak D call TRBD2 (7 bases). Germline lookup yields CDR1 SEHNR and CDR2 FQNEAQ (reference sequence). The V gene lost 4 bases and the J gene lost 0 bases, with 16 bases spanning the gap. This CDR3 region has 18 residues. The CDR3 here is CASSSFTRGGSGANVLTF. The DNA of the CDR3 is TGTGCCAGCAGCTCTTTTACGAGGGGGGGCTCTGGGGCCAACGTCCTGACTTTC.

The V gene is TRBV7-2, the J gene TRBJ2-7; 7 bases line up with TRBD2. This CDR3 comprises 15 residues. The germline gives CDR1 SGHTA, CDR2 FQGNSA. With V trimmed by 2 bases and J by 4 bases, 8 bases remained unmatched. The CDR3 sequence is CASSLYGQGGYEQYF. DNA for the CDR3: TGTGCCAGCAGCTTATATGGGCAGGGAGGGTACGAGCAGTACTTC.

The CDR3, as DNA: TGTGCCAGCAGTGCCACTAGCGGATGGGAGAATGAGCAGTTCTTC. Amino acid sequence: CASSATSGWENEQFF. This chain uses TRBV28 with TRBJ2-1; 8 bases map to TRBD2. The CDR3 totals 15 residues. Germline assignment: CDR1 MDHEN and CDR2 SYDVKM. The V gene end was trimmed by 5 bases and the J gene end by 7 bases; junction bases not matched to a gene: 10.

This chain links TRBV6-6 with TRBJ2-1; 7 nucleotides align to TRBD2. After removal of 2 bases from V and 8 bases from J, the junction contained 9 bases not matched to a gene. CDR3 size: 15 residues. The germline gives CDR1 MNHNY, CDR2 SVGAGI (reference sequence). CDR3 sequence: CASSYLGTTVDEQFF. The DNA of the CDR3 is TGTGCCAGCAGTTACCTCGGGACTACGGTCGATGAGCAGTTCTTC.

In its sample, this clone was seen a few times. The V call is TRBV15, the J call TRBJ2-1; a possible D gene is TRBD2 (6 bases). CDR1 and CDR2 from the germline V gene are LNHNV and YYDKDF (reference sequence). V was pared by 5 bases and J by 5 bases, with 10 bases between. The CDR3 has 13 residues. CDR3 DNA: TGTGCCACCAGCCCTGGGGGGAACAATGAGCAGTTCTTC. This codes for CATSPGGNNEQFF.

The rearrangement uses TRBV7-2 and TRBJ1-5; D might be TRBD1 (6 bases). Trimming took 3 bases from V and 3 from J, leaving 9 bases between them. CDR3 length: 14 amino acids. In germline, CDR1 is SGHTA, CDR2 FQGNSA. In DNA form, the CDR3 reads TGTGCCAGCAGCTTCCACAGGGTCAATCAGCCCCAGCATTTT. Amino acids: CASSFHRVNQPQHF.

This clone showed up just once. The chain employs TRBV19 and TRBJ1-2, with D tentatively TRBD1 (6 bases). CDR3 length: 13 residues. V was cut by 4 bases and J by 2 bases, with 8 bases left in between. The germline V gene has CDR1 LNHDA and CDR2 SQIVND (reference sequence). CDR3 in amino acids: CASSTGVNYGYTF. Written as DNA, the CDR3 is TGTGCCAGTAGTACAGGGGTGAACTATGGCTACACCTTC. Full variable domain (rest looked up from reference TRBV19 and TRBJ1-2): DGGITQSPKYLFRKEGQNVTLSCEQNLNHDAMYWYRQDPGQGLRLIYYSQIVNDFQKGDIAEGYSVSREKKESFPLTVTSAQKNPTAFYLCASSTGVNYGYTFGSGTRLTVV.

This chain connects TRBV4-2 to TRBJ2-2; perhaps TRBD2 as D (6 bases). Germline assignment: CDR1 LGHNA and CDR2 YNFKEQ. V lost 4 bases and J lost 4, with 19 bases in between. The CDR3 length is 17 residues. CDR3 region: CASSLLRAREFTGELFF. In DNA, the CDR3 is TGTGCCAGCAGCCTCCTGAGGGCCCGGGAGTTCACCGGGGAGCTGTTTTTT.

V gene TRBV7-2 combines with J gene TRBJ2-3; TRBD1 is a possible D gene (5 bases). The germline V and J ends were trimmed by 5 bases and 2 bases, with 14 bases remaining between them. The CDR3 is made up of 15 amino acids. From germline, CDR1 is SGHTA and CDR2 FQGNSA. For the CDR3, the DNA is TGTGCCAGCAGCCTCGACAGAGCGCCCACAGATACGCAGTATTTT. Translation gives CASSLDRAPTDTQYF.